Each of the 14 T cell receptor beta chains below was sequenced from the same sample in a study of follicular helper T cells after annual influenza vaccination. Time point: 2014-2015 season, pre-vaccination. Method: immunoSEQ multiplex PCR; TCRdb's copy keeps in-frame clones and lacks some. The sample consists of over 8,000 clones, around four fifths of them appearing once. This specimen was CXCR5+ CD38- circulating T follicular helper cells from blood, taken on the day of influenza vaccination. As for subset: circulating Tfh, non-naive CD4+CXCR5+PD-1+ (ICOS+CD38+ or ICOS-CD38-). The source of these receptors is an adult who received the influenza vaccine.

The V and J genes are TRBV18 and TRBJ1-2; the match to TRBD1 covers 10 bases. The CDR3 has 15 amino acids. The junction had 4 bases not matched to a gene; V was cut back by 6 bases and J by 0 bases. The V gene's germline CDR1 is KGHSH and CDR2 LQKENI. CDR3 nucleotides: TGTGCCAGCTCCCCCGGGACAGGGGCTAACTATGGCTACACCTTC. This encodes CASSPGTGANYGYTF.

The chain uses TRBV6-5 and TRBJ2-1, with D tentatively TRBD1 or TRBD2 (5 bases each). Germline lookup yields CDR1 MNHEY and CDR2 SVGAGI. Trimming shortened V by 2 bases and J by 8 bases, and 19 bases separated the two germline ends. This CDR3 contains 16 residues. CDR3 loop: CASSYDGGRGLHEQFF. DNA for the CDR3: TGTGCCAGCAGTTACGATGGAGGCCGGGGCCTACATGAGCAGTTCTTC.

This clone was seen only a few times. The V call is TRBV2, the J call TRBJ2-1, with D tentatively TRBD1 (5 bases). The CDR3 extends over 13 amino acids. Trimming left V 4 bases short and J 3 bases short, with 7 bases between. Germline V CDR1 and CDR2: SNHLY, FYNNEI. CDR3 residues: CASSVGLYNEQFF. CDR3 nucleotides: TGTGCCAGCAGTGTGGGGCTCTACAATGAGCAGTTCTTC.

This clone was recorded once. The V gene is TRBV19, the J gene TRBJ2-2; tentative D call: TRBD2 (6 bases). Trimming left V 4 bases short and J 6 bases short, with 15 bases between. The CDR3 has 15 residues. The V gene's germline CDR1 is LNHDA and CDR2 SQIVND (reference sequence). The CDR3 spells CASSSRDSSPGELFF. DNA for the CDR3: TGTGCCAGTAGTAGCCGGGACTCAAGCCCCGGGGAGCTGTTTTTT.

This sequence joins TRBV19 and TRBJ2-7; 9 nucleotides match TRBD1. CDR3 length: 13 amino acids. In germline, CDR1 is LNHDA, CDR2 SQIVND (reference sequence). V was clipped by 7 bases and J by 5 bases; unmatched bases: 6. The CDR3 spells CASNKGQGDEQYF. The DNA of the CDR3 is TGTGCCAGTAACAAGGGACAGGGAGACGAGCAGTACTTC.

The chain has TRBV2 and TRBJ1-1, with D hard to call. Trimming removed 10 bases from V and 3 bases from J, with 9 bases in between. The CDR3 has 11 amino acids. Germline V lookup: CDR1 SNHLY, CDR2 FYNNEI. The CDR3 region has the DNA TGTGCCATCCTGGAGGACACTGAAGCTTTCTTT. Translation gives CAILEDTEAFF.

The CDR3 sequence: CASRRGSANEKLFF. CDR3 bases: TGTGCCAGCAGACGGGGCTCGGCTAATGAAAAACTGTTTTTT. V usage is TRBV7-2 and J usage is TRBJ1-4; the D gene is possibly TRBD1 (5 bases). In germline, CDR1 is SGHTA, CDR2 FQGNSA. V was trimmed by 6 bases and J by 3 bases, leaving 11 bases between them. This CDR3 spans 14 amino acids.

This clone has a single count. The chain couples TRBV5-1 to TRBJ2-5; weak D call: TRBD1 (6 bases). Germline V CDR1 and CDR2: SGHRS, YFSETQ. Deletions cut 3 bases from V and 2 bases from J, with 14 bases between. The CDR3 is 15 amino acids. Here the CDR3 DNA reads TGCGCCAGCAGCTCTCCCTCAGGGGTACAAGAGACCCAGTACTTC. As protein: CASSSPSGVQETQYF.

This sequence joins TRBV10-3 and TRBJ2-1, with 8 bases aligning to TRBD2. This CDR3 is 16 amino acids long. The V gene end was trimmed by 4 bases and the J gene end by 7 bases; junction bases not matched to a gene: 12. Germline CDR1 is ENHRY and CDR2 is SYGVKD. CDR3 in DNA: TGTGCCATCAGTGTCGTCGAAACTCCGGGGGGGAATGAGCAGTTCTTC. Its protein product is CAISVVETPGGNEQFF.

The chain links TRBV2 to TRBJ1-5, with D possibly being TRBD1 (5 bases). Germline CDR1 and CDR2: SNHLY and FYNNEI. V lost 2 bases and J 2 bases, leaving 7 bases between the germline ends. This CDR3 spans 14 amino acids. The CDR3 protein is CASSERGRNQPQHF. CDR3 bases: TGTGCCAGCAGTGAAAGGGGTCGCAATCAGCCCCAGCATTTT. The whole variable domain, filled in from reference TRBV2 and TRBJ1-5, reads EPEVTQTPSHQVTQMGQEVILRCVPISNHLYFYWYRQILGQKVEFLVSFYNNEISEKSEIFDDQFSVERPDGSNFTLKIRSTKLEDSAMYFCASSERGRNQPQHFGDGTRLSIL.

In nucleotides, the CDR3 is TGTGCCAGCAGTCACAGGGCACTGAACACTGAAGCTTTCTTT. It is translated as CASSHRALNTEAFF. The chain combines TRBV27 with TRBJ1-1; D might be TRBD1 (6 bases). Trimming stripped 5 bases from V and 0 bases from J, with 10 bases between. From germline, CDR1 is MNHEY and CDR2 SMNVEV (reference sequence). CDR3 length: 14 amino acids.

The V and J genes are TRBV10-1 and TRBJ2-3; D perhaps matches TRBD1 (6 bases). Trimming removed 4 bases from V and 6 bases from J, with 11 bases in between. This CDR3 contains 13 residues. CDR1 and CDR2 (germline): WNHNN, SYGVQD (reference sequence). CDR3 region: CASSANRDDTQYF. The CDR3 DNA is TGCGCCAGCAGTGCAAACAGGGACGATACGCAGTATTTT.

The chain employs TRBV6-1 and TRBJ2-5, with D uncertain. The CDR3 spans 14 residues. V lost 2 bases to trimming and J lost 3 bases, with 10 bases between them. The germline CDR1 and CDR2 sequences are MNHNS and SASEGT. The CDR3 DNA reads TGTGCCAGCAGTGAATGGGGAACCAAAGAGACCCAGTACTTC. This translates into CASSEWGTKETQYF.

The chain is built from TRBV21-1 and TRBJ1-1; TRBD1 reflects the table's D call only, with no check against the DNA. TRBV21-1 is labeled a pseudogene. The CDR3 spans 15 residues. The CDR3 DNA sequence: TGTGCCAGCAGCATCGGGATCGGGACAGGGGGGAAGGCTTTCTTT. It codes for CASSIGIGTGGKAFF.